The source of this T cell receptor (beta chain) is a study of OX40 agonist ivuxolimab in advanced cancers. Study-wide background: Patients were 82.7% male with ages roughly 20 to 80, mean around 61. Patients achieving partial responses numbered three: one hepatocellular carcinoma case and two cutaneous melanoma cases. Study conclusions and caveats: CD8+ T cells were the subset that, on average, had more expanded clones than CD4+.

Concerning this clone: Its antigen is undetermined.

With autoimmune disease history or systemic immunosuppression, patients were excluded. The ends were cut back, 10 bases at V and 4 bases at J, with 11 bases in the middle. Germline V gene sequence: CDR1 PRHDT, CDR2 FYEKMQ (reference sequence). The CDR3 is 12 amino acids. Sequencing was performed with immunoSEQ multiplex PCR; in TCRdb, only in-frame clones are kept and a portion is missing. Here the sample spans more than 55,000 clones, roughly nine tenths being singletons. This receptor was taken from an adult with an advanced solid tumor such as melanoma, head and neck, liver or kidney cancer. The specimen was CD4+ or CD8+ T cells sorted from blood, collected in a trial of the OX40 agonist ivuxolimab. This chain uses TRBV13 with TRBJ1-3; no clear D. CDR3: CAISPFGNTIYF. CDR3 bases: TGTGCCATCTCCCCATTCGGAAACACCATATATTTT.